This entry describes one T cell receptor beta chain. Its antigen remains unknown. Viral peptide pools were used in the ViraFEST assay to expand antigen-specific CD4+ T cells, and sequencing came afterward. The authors isolated CD4+ T cells after 9 to 10 days of culture. The study found no prior SARS-CoV-2 infection in the vaccine recipients, who tested negative for nucleocapsid antibodies. In the cultures, half the medium was exchanged for IL-2 medium on days 3 and 7. This specimen comes from a study of vaccination effects on CD4 cells after COVID-19. CDR1 is SEHNR and CDR2 is FQNEAQ in the germline V gene (reference sequence). CDR3 size: 12 residues. With 2 bases removed from V and 4 bases from J, the gap between germline ends came to 5 bases. Generated by immunoSEQ multiplex PCR, the TCRdb table keeps only in-frame clones and is missing some. The data show tens of thousands of clones, roughly 78% seen once.

This sequence originates from a human donor who received a COVID-19 vaccine. The chain links TRBV7-9 to TRBJ2-5; D not resolved. The starting material was CD4+ T cells from PBMCs cultured with HCoV-OC43 spike peptides, obtained before COVID-19 vaccination. The subset is: HCoV-OC43 spike overlapping peptide pool stimulation. The CDR3 coding sequence is TGTGCCAGCAGCTTAACCCTAGAGACCCAGTACTTC. This gives the protein CASSLTLETQYF.